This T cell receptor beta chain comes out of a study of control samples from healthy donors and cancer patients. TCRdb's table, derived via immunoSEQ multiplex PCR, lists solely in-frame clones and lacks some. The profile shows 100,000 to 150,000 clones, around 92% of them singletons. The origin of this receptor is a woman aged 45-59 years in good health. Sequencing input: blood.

In nucleotides, the CDR3 is TGCGCCAGCAGCACGACTAGCGAAACGCAGTATTTT. Its translation: CASSTTSETQYF. The gene calls are TRBV10-2 and TRBJ2-3, with 8 nucleotides matching TRBD2. The ends lost 6 bases at V and 9 bases at J; junction bases unmatched: 5. The CDR3 runs 12 residues. CDR1 is WSHSY and CDR2 is SAAADI in the germline V gene.